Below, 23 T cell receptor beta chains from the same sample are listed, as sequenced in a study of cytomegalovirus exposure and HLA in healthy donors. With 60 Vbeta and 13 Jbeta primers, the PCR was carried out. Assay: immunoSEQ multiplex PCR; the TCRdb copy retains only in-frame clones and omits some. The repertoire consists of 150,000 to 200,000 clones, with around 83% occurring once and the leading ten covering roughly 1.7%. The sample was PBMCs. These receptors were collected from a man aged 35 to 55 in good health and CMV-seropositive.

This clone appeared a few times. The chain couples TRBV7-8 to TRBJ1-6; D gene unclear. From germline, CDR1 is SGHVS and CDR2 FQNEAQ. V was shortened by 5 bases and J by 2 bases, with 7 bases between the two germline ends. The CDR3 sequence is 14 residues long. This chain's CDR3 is CASSAGAYNSPLHF. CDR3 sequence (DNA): TGTGCCAGCAGCGCCGGAGCCTATAATTCACCCCTCCACTTT.

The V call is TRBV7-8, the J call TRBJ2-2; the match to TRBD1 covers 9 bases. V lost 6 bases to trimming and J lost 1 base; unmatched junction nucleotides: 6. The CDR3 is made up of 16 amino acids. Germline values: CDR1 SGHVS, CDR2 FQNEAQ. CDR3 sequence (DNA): TGTGCCAGCAGGGATCAGACAGGGGGGAACACCGGGGAGCTGTTTTTT. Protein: CASRDQTGGNTGELFF.

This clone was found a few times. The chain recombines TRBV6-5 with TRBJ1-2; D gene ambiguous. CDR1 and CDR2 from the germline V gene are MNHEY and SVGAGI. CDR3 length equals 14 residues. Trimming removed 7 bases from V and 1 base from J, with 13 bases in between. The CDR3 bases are TGTGCCAGCACCACGAGGCTCCGTAACTATGGCTACACCTTC. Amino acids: CASTTRLRNYGYTF.

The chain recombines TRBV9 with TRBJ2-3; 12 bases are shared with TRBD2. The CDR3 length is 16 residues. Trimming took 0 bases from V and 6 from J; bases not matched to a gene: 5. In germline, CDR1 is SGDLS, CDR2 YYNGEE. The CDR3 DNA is TGTGCCAGCAGCGTAGCCTCTAGCGGGGGGGAGGATACGCAGTATTTT. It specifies CASSVASSGGEDTQYF.

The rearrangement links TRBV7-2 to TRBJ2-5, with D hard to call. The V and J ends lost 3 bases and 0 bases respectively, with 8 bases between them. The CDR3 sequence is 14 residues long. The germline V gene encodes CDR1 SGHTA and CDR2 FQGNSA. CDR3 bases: TGTGCCAGCAGCTTTCGCGGATACCAAGAGACCCAGTACTTC. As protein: CASSFRGYQETQYF.

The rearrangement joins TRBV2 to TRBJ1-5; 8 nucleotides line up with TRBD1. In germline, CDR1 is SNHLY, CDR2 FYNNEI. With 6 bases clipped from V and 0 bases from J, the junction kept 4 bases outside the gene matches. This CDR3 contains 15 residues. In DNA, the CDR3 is TGTGCCAGCAGGGCCGGACAGGGTAGCAATCAGCCCCAGCATTTT. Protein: CASRAGQGSNQPQHF.

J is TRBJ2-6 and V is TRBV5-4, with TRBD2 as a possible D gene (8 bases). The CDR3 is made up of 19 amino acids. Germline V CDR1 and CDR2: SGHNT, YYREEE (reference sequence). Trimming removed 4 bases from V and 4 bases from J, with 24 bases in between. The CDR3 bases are TGTGCCAGCAGCCAGGGACAGCCAGCGGGAGTCCCCGGGGCCAACGTCCTGACTTTC. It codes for CASSQGQPAGVPGANVLTF.

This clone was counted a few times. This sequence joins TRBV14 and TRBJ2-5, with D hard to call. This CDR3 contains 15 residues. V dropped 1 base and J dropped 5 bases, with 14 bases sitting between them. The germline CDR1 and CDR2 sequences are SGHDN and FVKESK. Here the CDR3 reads CASSQGLGYWETQYF. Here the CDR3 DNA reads TGTGCCAGCAGCCAAGGCCTAGGATACTGGGAGACCCAGTACTTC.

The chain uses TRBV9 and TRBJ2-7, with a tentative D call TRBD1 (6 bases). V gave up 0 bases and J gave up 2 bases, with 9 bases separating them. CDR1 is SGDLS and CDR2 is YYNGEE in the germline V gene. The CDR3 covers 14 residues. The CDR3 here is CASSVAGAAYEQYF. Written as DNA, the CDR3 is TGTGCCAGCAGCGTAGCAGGGGCTGCCTACGAGCAGTACTTC.

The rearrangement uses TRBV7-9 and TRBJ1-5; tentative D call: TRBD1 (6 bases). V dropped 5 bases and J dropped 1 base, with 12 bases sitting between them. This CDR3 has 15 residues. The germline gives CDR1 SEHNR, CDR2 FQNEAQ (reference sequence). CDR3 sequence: CASSKDGTSNQPQHF. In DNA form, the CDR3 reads TGTGCCAGCAGCAAAGACGGGACAAGCAATCAGCCCCAGCATTTT.

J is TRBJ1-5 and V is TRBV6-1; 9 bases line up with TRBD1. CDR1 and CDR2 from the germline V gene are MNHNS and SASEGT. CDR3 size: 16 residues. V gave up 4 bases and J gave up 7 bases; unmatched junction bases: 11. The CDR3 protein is CASSGLRDRELQPQHF. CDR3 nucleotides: TGTGCCAGCAGTGGGCTCAGGGACAGGGAGTTACAGCCCCAGCATTTT.

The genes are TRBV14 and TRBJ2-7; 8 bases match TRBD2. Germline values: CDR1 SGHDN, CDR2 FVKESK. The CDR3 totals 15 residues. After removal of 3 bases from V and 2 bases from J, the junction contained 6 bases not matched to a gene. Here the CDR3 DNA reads TGTGCCAGCAGCCAGTTAGCGGGGCGGCCCTACGAGCAGTACTTC. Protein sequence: CASSQLAGRPYEQYF.

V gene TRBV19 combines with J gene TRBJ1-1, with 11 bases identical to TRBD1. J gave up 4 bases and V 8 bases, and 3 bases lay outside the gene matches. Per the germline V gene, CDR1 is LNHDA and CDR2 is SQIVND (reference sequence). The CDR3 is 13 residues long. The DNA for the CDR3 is TGTGCCAGTGGGGACAGGGGGATCACTGAAGCTTTCTTT. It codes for CASGDRGITEAFF.

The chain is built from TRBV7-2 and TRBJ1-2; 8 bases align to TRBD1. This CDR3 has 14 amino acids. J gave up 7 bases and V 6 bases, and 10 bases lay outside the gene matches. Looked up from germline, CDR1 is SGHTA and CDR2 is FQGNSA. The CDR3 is CASRRTGSASGYTF. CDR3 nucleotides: TGTGCCAGCAGAAGGACAGGGTCGGCAAGTGGCTACACCTTC.

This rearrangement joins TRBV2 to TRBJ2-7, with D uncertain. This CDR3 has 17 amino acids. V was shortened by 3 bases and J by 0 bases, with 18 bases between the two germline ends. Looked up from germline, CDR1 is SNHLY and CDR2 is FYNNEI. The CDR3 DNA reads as TGTGCCAGCAGTGATCCGTACGCGGCGGATCTCTCCTACGAGCAGTACTTC. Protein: CASSDPYAADLSYEQYF.

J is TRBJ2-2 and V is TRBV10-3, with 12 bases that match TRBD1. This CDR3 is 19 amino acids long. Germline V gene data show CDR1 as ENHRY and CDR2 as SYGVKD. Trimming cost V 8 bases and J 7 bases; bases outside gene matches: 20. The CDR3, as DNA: TGTGCCATCGCAAAAACCTCCGGGACAGGGGGCCGTATCAGCGGGGAGCTGTTTTTT. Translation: CAIAKTSGTGGRISGELFF.

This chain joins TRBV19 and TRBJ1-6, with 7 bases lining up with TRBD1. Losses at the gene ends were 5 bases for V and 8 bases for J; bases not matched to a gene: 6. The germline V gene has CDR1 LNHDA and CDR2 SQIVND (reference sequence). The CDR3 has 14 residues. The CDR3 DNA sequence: TGTGCCAGTAGTGTCACAGGGGCGGATTCACCCCTCCACTTT. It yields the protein CASSVTGADSPLHF.

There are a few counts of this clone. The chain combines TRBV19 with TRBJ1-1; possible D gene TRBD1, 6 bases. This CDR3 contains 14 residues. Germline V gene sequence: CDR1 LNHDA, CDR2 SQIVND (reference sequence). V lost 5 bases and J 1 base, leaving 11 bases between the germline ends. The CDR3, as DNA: TGTGCCAGTAGTCAGGGGACGGCGAACACTGAAGCTTTCTTT. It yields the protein CASSQGTANTEAFF.

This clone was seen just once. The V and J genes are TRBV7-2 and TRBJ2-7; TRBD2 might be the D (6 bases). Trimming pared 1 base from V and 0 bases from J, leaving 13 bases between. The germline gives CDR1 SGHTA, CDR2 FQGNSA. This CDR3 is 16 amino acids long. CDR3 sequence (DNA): TGTGCCAGCAGCTTAGGATCGGTCGGGAGCTCCTACGAGCAGTACTTC. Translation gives CASSLGSVGSSYEQYF.

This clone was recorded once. CDR3: CSVSPESSGNTIYF. The CDR3 bases are TGCAGCGTCTCACCAGAAAGCTCTGGAAACACCATATATTTT. This sequence joins TRBV29-1 and TRBJ1-3; D gene uncertain. Germline V lookup: CDR1 SQVTM, CDR2 ANQGSEA. The CDR3 is made up of 14 amino acids. Trimming removed 6 bases at V and 0 bases at J, with 12 bases between.

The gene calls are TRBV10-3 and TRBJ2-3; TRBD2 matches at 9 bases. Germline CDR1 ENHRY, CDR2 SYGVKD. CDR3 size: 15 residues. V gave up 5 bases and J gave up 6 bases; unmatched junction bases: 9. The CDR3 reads CAISQLAGDADTQYF. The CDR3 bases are TGTGCCATCAGTCAATTAGCGGGAGACGCGGATACGCAGTATTTT.

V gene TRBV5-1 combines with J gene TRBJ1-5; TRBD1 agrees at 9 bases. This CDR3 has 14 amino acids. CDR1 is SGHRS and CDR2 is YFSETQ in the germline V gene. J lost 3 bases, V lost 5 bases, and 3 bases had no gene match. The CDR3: CASSRTGVNQPQHF. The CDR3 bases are TGCGCCAGCAGTCGGACAGGGGTCAATCAGCCCCAGCATTTT. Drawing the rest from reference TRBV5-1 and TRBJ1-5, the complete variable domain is KAGVTQTPRYLIKTRGQQVTLSCSPISGHRSVSWYQQTPGQGLQFLFEYFSETQRNKGNFPGRFSGRQFSNSRSEMNVSTLELGDSALYLCASSRTGVNQPQHFGDGTRLSIL.

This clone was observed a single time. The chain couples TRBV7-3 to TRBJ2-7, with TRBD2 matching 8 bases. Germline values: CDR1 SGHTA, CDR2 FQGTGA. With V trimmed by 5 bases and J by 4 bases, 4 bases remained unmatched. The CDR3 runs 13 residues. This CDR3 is CASSDSGTYEQYF. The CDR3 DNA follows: TGTGCCAGCAGCGATAGCGGGACATACGAGCAGTACTTC. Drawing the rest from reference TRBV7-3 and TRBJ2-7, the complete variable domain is GAGVSQTPSNKVTEKGKYVELRCDPISGHTALYWYRQSLGQGPEFLIYFQGTGAADDSGLPNDRFFAVRPEGSVSTLKIQRTERGDSAVYLCASSDSGTYEQYFGPGTRLTVT.